What follows are 5 T cell receptor beta chains derived from one specimen sequenced in a study of OX40 agonist ivuxolimab in advanced cancers. Assay used: immunoSEQ multiplex PCR; TCRdb lists only in-frame clones, some missing. In the table there are about 35,000 clones, 78% of which are singletons. The specimen comprised CD4+ or CD8+ T cells sorted from blood, sampled in a trial of the OX40 agonist ivuxolimab. These receptors came from an adult with an advanced solid tumor such as melanoma, head and neck, liver or kidney cancer.

The rearrangement joins TRBV11-3 to TRBJ2-1; D not certain. Trimming left V 0 bases short and J 0 bases short, with 3 bases between. CDR1 is SGHNT and CDR2 is YENEEA in the germline V gene. CDR3 size: 14 residues. The CDR3 DNA follows: TGTGCCAGCAGCTTAGACAACTCCTACAATGAGCAGTTCTTC. Its protein is CASSLDNSYNEQFF.

The chain joins TRBV2 to TRBJ2-2; D possibly matches TRBD1 or TRBD2 (7 bases each). The germline CDR1 and CDR2 sequences are SNHLY and FYNNEI. V lost 5 bases and J lost 4, with 17 bases in between. CDR3 length equals 16 residues. The CDR3 DNA follows: TGTGCCAGCAGTTGGACTGCAGGGGGGGTCACCGGGGAGCTGTTTTTT. Its translation is CASSWTAGGVTGELFF.

This sequence joins TRBV12-5 and TRBJ2-1; D possibly corresponds to TRBD2 (6 bases). This CDR3 has 17 amino acids. The germline V and J ends were trimmed by 0 bases and 7 bases, with 19 bases remaining between them. Germline V CDR1 and CDR2: LGHNT, FRNRAP. The CDR3 DNA reads TGTGCTAGTGGTTTGGTACTCGGCGGAGGGCGAGGGAATGAGCAGTTCTTC. This codes for CASGLVLGGGRGNEQFF.

This clone was observed a handful of times. The chain is built from TRBV19 and TRBJ2-4; tentatively, D is TRBD2 (6 bases). The CDR3 contains 14 residues. Trimming pared 5 bases from V and 0 bases from J, leaving 8 bases between. Germline V lookup: CDR1 LNHDA, CDR2 SQIVND (reference sequence). The CDR3 nucleotides are TGTGCCAGTAGTGGGGGGAGAGCCAAAAACATTCAGTACTTC. It codes for CASSGGRAKNIQYF.

CDR3 region: CASSIGVGTLGSNQPQHF. The CDR3 DNA follows: TGTGCCAGTAGTATAGGGGTTGGTACCCTAGGGAGCAATCAGCCCCAGCATTTT. This chain connects TRBV19 to TRBJ1-5, with D unresolved. The CDR3 is made up of 18 amino acids. V was clipped by 1 base and J by 1 base, with 17 bases between them. Germline-derived CDR1 and CDR2 are LNHDA and SQIVND (reference sequence).